The TCR beta chain described here comes from a study of blood T cell repertoires in COVID-19. At the level of the study: The study drew acute and convalescent COVID-19 samples from the United States, Italy and Spain.

As processed by the authors: Amplified reference gene primers provided the basis for estimating nucleated cell counts. Sequencing was performed with immunoSEQ multiplex PCR; in TCRdb, only in-frame clones are kept and a portion is missing. The D gene and trimming were derived from the DNA, and the V and J assignments and clone size from that table. The sample includes around 32,000 clones, approximately 83% of them seen just once. Per the germline V gene, CDR1 is LNHNV and CDR2 is YYDKDF (reference sequence). V was pared by 0 bases and J by 3 bases, with 7 bases of the junction left unmatched. The CDR3 runs to 17 residues.

Sequences were obtained from peripheral blood. This receptor was taken from an elderly woman with active or convalescent COVID-19. The rearrangement uses TRBV15 and TRBJ1-4; 7 nucleotides agree with TRBD1. CDR3 DNA: TGTGCCACCAGCAGAGATAGGGGGCCTGGGGCTAATGAAAAACTGTTTTTT. The encoded protein is CATSRDRGPGANEKLFF.